One and the same sample provided the 15 T cell receptor beta chains below, sequenced in a study of CD8+CD57+ T cells in acquired aplastic anemia. Researchers used genomic DNA as the template to profile TCR beta VDJ and CDR3. One entry per CDR3 protein results from TCRdb running MiXCR on the reads. The data contain about 150,000 distinct CDR3 sequences, about 52% of them singletons. Patients picked for sequencing had shown CD8+CD57+ cell expansion detected by flow cytometry. Sequenced input: sorted CD4+, CD8+, or CD8+CD57+ T cells (not recorded which) from PBMCs. These receptors all stem from a human donor with aplastic anemia.

In its sample, this clonotype was seen many times. The V gene is TRBV29-1, the J gene TRBJ2-1; TRBD2 aligns across 14 bases. V was pared by 8 bases and J by 6 bases, with 6 bases of the junction left unmatched. Looked up from germline, CDR1 is SQVTM and CDR2 is ANQGSEA. The CDR3 has 14 residues. For the CDR3, the DNA is TGCAGCTTCCGGACTAGCGGGGGGAGCAATGAGCAGTTCTTC. Its protein is CSFRTSGGSNEQFF.

V is TRBV6-1 and J is TRBJ2-2; 9 nucleotides line up with TRBD1. The V and J ends lost 4 bases and 0 bases, in that order; junction bases with no gene match: 6. The CDR3 loop spans 17 amino acids. Germline CDR1 and CDR2: MNHNS and SASEGT. CDR3 protein: CASSAPWDRANTGELFF. The CDR3 coding sequence is TGTGCCAGCAGTGCCCCATGGGACAGGGCGAACACCGGGGAGCTGTTTTTT.

This chain connects TRBV15 to TRBJ2-7; perhaps D is TRBD1 or TRBD2 (6 bases each). With 5 bases removed from V and 1 base from J, the gap between germline ends came to 12 bases. The CDR3 covers 14 residues. Germline lookup yields CDR1 LNHNV and CDR2 YYDKDF (reference sequence). CDR3: CATSGGDTSYEQYF. The CDR3 DNA is TGTGCCACCAGCGGAGGGGACACTTCCTACGAGCAGTACTTC.

V gene TRBV25-1 combines with J gene TRBJ2-1; D remains unclear. Germline loops: CDR1 MGHDK, CDR2 SYGVNS. V lost 3 bases and J 9 bases, leaving 9 bases between the germline ends. The CDR3 loop spans 12 amino acids. This CDR3 is CASSEYRGEQFF. DNA for the CDR3: TGTGCCAGCAGTGAGTATAGAGGTGAGCAGTTCTTC.

The chain employs TRBV24-1 and TRBJ2-1; 8 positions match TRBD1. This CDR3 contains 19 residues. From germline, CDR1 is KGHDR and CDR2 SFDVKD. With V trimmed by 4 bases and J by 2 bases, 15 bases remained unmatched. The CDR3 reads CATSDPRTGTLLTYNEQFF. The CDR3 DNA is TGTGCCACCAGTGACCCTAGGACAGGGACACTGCTGACCTACAATGAGCAGTTCTTC.

The table lists this clonotype with many counts. The V and J genes are TRBV7-6 and TRBJ1-1; TRBD1 is a possible D gene (6 bases). The CDR3 has 17 amino acids. Germline CDR1 SGHVS, CDR2 FNYEAQ. Trimming stripped 5 bases from V and 0 bases from J, with 19 bases between. CDR3 in DNA: TGTGCCAGCAGCCTATTCACTCTGGACAGAATGAACACTGAAGCTTTCTTT. Its translation: CASSLFTLDRMNTEAFF. Drawing the rest from reference TRBV7-6 and TRBJ1-1, the complete variable domain is GAGVSQSPRYKVTKRGQDVALRCDPISGHVSLYWYRQALGQGPEFLTYFNYEAQQDKSGLPNDRFSAERPEGSISTLTIQRTEQRDSAMYRCASSLFTLDRMNTEAFFGQGTRLTVV.

This clonotype was seen a few times. The genes are TRBV4-1 and TRBJ1-4; D remains ambiguous. V was trimmed by 1 base and J by 2 bases, leaving 11 bases between them. CDR3 length: 16 amino acids. Germline V CDR1 and CDR2: MGHRA, YSYEKL. CDR3 nucleotide sequence: TGCGCCAGCAGCCAAGGGAGGGTGGGGACTAATGAAAAACTGTTTTTT. Protein sequence: CASSQGRVGTNEKLFF.

The CDR3 DNA reads TGTGCCAGCAGCTTGCGGACAGGGGGGGACACTGAAGCTTTCTTT. It specifies CASSLRTGGDTEAFF. The J gene is TRBJ1-1, the V gene TRBV5-8; TRBD1 matches 10 bases. Per germline, CDR1 SGHTS and CDR2 YDEGEE. This CDR3 has 15 residues. J gave up 3 bases and V 1 base, and 3 bases lay outside the gene matches.

This clonotype was recorded at least ten times. The genes are TRBV12-3 or TRBV12-4 and TRBJ2-1, with D possibly being TRBD2 (6 bases). The V gene lost 4 bases and the J gene lost 12 bases, with 10 bases spanning the gap. The CDR3 contains 11 residues. The DNA for the CDR3 is TGTGCCAGCAGTTGGACGGAGGGGCAGTTCTTC. This codes for CASSWTEGQFF.

This clonotype was counted many times. This sequence joins TRBV4-2 and TRBJ2-5; TRBD2 aligns across 8 bases. V gave up 4 bases and J gave up 3 bases; unmatched junction bases: 7. Germline loops: CDR1 LGHNA, CDR2 YNFKEQ. The CDR3 has 15 amino acids. CDR3 sequence: CASSPPGGPEETQYF. CDR3 coding DNA: TGTGCCAGCAGCCCCCCGGGGGGGCCGGAAGAGACCCAGTACTTC.

The chain is built from TRBV2 and TRBJ1-6; D gene uncertain. This CDR3 has 15 residues. V gave up 0 bases and J gave up 8 bases, with 11 bases separating them. CDR1 and CDR2 from the germline V gene are SNHLY and FYNNEI. DNA of the CDR3: TGTGCCAGCAGTGAAGCAGGAGGGAGATATTCACCCCTCCACTTT. Encoded protein: CASSEAGGRYSPLHF.

The chain combines TRBV2 with TRBJ2-5; possible D gene TRBD2, 6 bases. The CDR3 covers 12 residues. Germline lookup yields CDR1 SNHLY and CDR2 FYNNEI. Trimming left V 6 bases short and J 4 bases short, with 9 bases between. The CDR3 reads CASRLALETQYF. The CDR3 region has the DNA TGTGCCAGCAGACTAGCACTAGAGACCCAGTACTTC. Full variable domain (outside the CDR3, taken from reference TRBV2 and TRBJ2-5): EPEVTQTPSHQVTQMGQEVILRCVPISNHLYFYWYRQILGQKVEFLVSFYNNEISEKSEIFDDQFSVERPDGSNFTLKIRSTKLEDSAMYFCASRLALETQYFGPGTRLLVL.

V gene TRBV7-9 combines with J gene TRBJ2-5; 7 nucleotides line up with TRBD2. Trimming took 6 bases from V and 3 from J; bases not matched to a gene: 10. From germline, CDR1 is SEHNR and CDR2 FQNEAQ (reference sequence). This CDR3 contains 15 residues. As DNA, the CDR3 is TGTGCCAGCAGTCATCCTCGGGCGGGAGAAGAGACCCAGTACTTC. This codes for CASSHPRAGEETQYF. Looking up the rest from reference TRBV7-9 and TRBJ2-5 gives the full variable domain: DTGVSQNPRHKITKRGQNVTFRCDPISEHNRLYWYRQTLGQGPEFLTYFQNEAQLEKSRLLSDRFSAERPKGSFSTLEIQRTEQGDSAMYLCASSHPRAGEETQYFGPGTRLLVL.

This chain links TRBV25-1 with TRBJ2-3; D is perhaps TRBD2 (6 bases). The CDR3 sequence is 15 residues long. Germline V gene sequence: CDR1 MGHDK, CDR2 SYGVNS. With 11 bases removed from V and 0 bases from J, the gap between germline ends came to 18 bases. DNA for the CDR3: TGTGCCTCAGTGGAGGGTGGGACTAGCACAGATACGCAGTATTTT. Protein product: CASVEGGTSTDTQYF.

The chain carries TRBV13 and TRBJ1-1; D gene unclear. V lost 7 bases to trimming and J lost 1 base, with 10 bases between them. Germline V CDR1 and CDR2: PRHDT, FYEKMQ (reference sequence). This CDR3 is built from 13 residues. CDR3 bases: TGTGCCAGCACCTACATACCGAACACTGAAGCTTTCTTT. The encoded protein is CASTYIPNTEAFF. The full variable domain, with the rest looked up from reference TRBV13 and TRBJ1-1, is AAGVIQSPRHLIKEKRETATLKCYPIPRHDTVYWYQQGPGQDPQFLISFYEKMQSDKGSIPDRFSAQQFSDYHSELNMSSLELGDSALYFCASTYIPNTEAFFGQGTRLTVV.